Shown below are 28 T cell receptor beta chains from a single sample sequenced in a study of memory CD4+ T cells and cytomegalovirus serostatus. Single viable CD3+CD4+CD8-CD45RO+ cells were sorted as the memory CD4+ T cells. Libraries were prepared by immunoSEQ multiplex PCR; TCRdb keeps only in-frame clonotypes and omits some of them. The sample carries some 47,000 clones, roughly 78% recorded once. What was sequenced was memory CD4+ T cells from blood. The receptors originated from an adult in good health and CMV-seronegative.

V usage is TRBV28 and J usage is TRBJ2-7, with 11 bases identical to TRBD1. CDR1 is MDHEN, CDR2 SYDVKM, per germline. Trimming at V came to 2 bases and at J to 2 bases, leaving 2 bases not matched to a gene. The CDR3 runs 15 residues. The chain's CDR3 is CASSLGGQGAYEQYF. The CDR3 nucleotides are TGTGCCAGCAGTTTAGGGGGACAGGGGGCCTACGAGCAGTACTTC.

The genes are TRBV7-6 and TRBJ1-2; TRBD1 aligns across 7 bases. The CDR3 length is 15 residues. Germline V gene sequence: CDR1 SGHVS, CDR2 FNYEAQ. Losses at the gene ends were 5 bases for V and 6 bases for J; bases not matched to a gene: 12. The CDR3 sequence: CASSAGGQGVNGYTF. CDR3 in DNA: TGTGCCAGCAGCGCCGGGGGGCAGGGGGTAAATGGCTACACCTTC.

This clone was seen only a few times. This sequence joins TRBV5-1 and TRBJ2-7; TRBD2 might be the D (6 bases). The CDR3 consists of 17 residues. Germline V gene sequence: CDR1 SGHRS, CDR2 YFSETQ. Trimming cost V 3 bases and J 3 bases, with 22 bases left between them. The CDR3 is CASSSNHTLLGLYEQYF. CDR3 sequence (DNA): TGCGCCAGCAGCTCAAATCATACACTTTTGGGACTCTACGAGCAGTACTTC.

The chain employs TRBV30 and TRBJ1-2, with D possibly matching TRBD1 (6 bases). The CDR3 has 12 residues. V was shortened by 3 bases and J by 8 bases, with 13 bases between the two germline ends. Germline V CDR1 and CDR2: GTSNPN, SVGIG (reference sequence). The CDR3 loop reads CAWRRGGVGYTF. For the CDR3, the DNA is TGTGCCTGGAGGAGGGGGGGTGTCGGCTACACCTTC.

CDR3 in amino acids: CASSPPWGGEQYF. The CDR3 DNA reads as TGTGCCAGCAGCCCACCATGGGGTGGTGAGCAGTACTTC. V and J are TRBV21-1 and TRBJ2-7. TRBV21-1 is tagged as a pseudogene. The CDR3 loop spans 13 amino acids.

V and J are TRBV6-1 and TRBJ2-7; 10 nucleotides align to TRBD1. Germline V gene sequence: CDR1 MNHNS, CDR2 SASEGT. With V trimmed by 4 bases and J by 7 bases, 7 bases remained unmatched. CDR3 length: 14 amino acids. The CDR3 bases are TGTGCCAGCAGTGGGCGACAGGGGGCACGGGAGCAGTACTTC. As protein: CASSGRQGAREQYF.

This clone was seen only a few times. The gene calls are TRBV6-6 and TRBJ1-1, with no clear D. This CDR3 contains 13 residues. The ends were cut back, 2 bases at V and 5 bases at J, with 9 bases in the middle. The germline CDR1 and CDR2 sequences are MNHNY and SVGAGI (reference sequence). CDR3 in amino acids: CASSYPSVTEAFF. CDR3 DNA: TGTGCCAGCAGTTACCCATCCGTTACTGAAGCTTTCTTT.

This clone was seen only once. The chain links TRBV6-1 to TRBJ1-1, with D unresolved. Germline V lookup: CDR1 MNHNS, CDR2 SASEGT. The CDR3 extends over 14 amino acids. V lost 8 bases, J lost 1 base, and 14 bases lay in between. This CDR3 reads CASPPPQWNTEAFF. The CDR3 DNA reads as TGTGCCAGCCCCCCACCCCAATGGAACACTGAAGCTTTCTTT.

This clone was detected a few times. This rearrangement joins TRBV9 to TRBJ1-6, with 11 bases matching TRBD1. The ends lost 0 bases at V and 6 bases at J; junction bases unmatched: 2. Germline V gene lookup returns CDR1 SGDLS and CDR2 YYNGEE. The CDR3 is made up of 16 amino acids. CDR3 sequence (DNA): TGTGCCAGCAGCGTAGAGGGGACAGGGGGTAATTCACCCCTCCACTTT. It is translated as CASSVEGTGGNSPLHF. Full variable domain (outside the CDR3, taken from reference TRBV9 and TRBJ1-6): DSGVTQTPKHLITATGQRVTLRCSPRSGDLSVYWYQQSLDQGLQFLIQYYNGEERAKGNILERFSAQQFPDLHSELNLSSLELGDSALYFCASSVEGTGGNSPLHFGNGTRLTVT.

V is TRBV7-3 and J is TRBJ2-7; 7 bases are shared with TRBD2. The germline gives CDR1 SGHTA, CDR2 FQGTGA. Trimming cost V 6 bases and J 5 bases; bases outside gene matches: 10. This CDR3 comprises 14 residues. The CDR3 spells CASRFAGVRDEQYF. Here the CDR3 DNA reads TGTGCCAGCAGATTCGCGGGGGTGCGGGACGAGCAGTACTTC.

The V gene is TRBV10-2, the J gene TRBJ1-1; D is possibly TRBD1 (5 bases). The CDR3 covers 14 residues. Germline CDR1 reads WSHSY; CDR2 reads SAAADI. V was shortened by 4 bases and J by 1 base, with 10 bases between the two germline ends. The CDR3 protein is CASSVDSGNTEAFF. For the CDR3, the DNA is TGCGCCAGCAGTGTAGACAGTGGGAACACTGAAGCTTTCTTT.

This chain links TRBV15 with TRBJ1-3, with 7 bases identical to TRBD1. This CDR3 is 16 amino acids long. J gave up 3 bases and V 5 bases, and 10 bases lay outside the gene matches. Germline lookup yields CDR1 LNHNV and CDR2 YYDKDF (reference sequence). This chain's CDR3 is CATSPTGERGGNTIYF. CDR3 coding DNA: TGTGCCACCAGCCCAACAGGGGAGAGGGGTGGAAACACCATATATTTT.

The V gene is TRBV10-3, the J gene TRBJ2-5, with D possibly TRBD2 on 6 matching bases. Germline values: CDR1 ENHRY, CDR2 SYGVKD. The CDR3 totals 13 residues. The V end lost 6 bases, the J end lost 9 bases, and 17 bases lay between the germline ends. DNA for the CDR3: TGTGCCATCAGCTTAGAGGACGGGAGCCCCCAGTACTTC. This encodes CAISLEDGSPQYF.

The gene calls are TRBV27 and TRBJ2-2; D perhaps matches TRBD2 (5 bases). This CDR3 is built from 14 residues. Deletions cut 2 bases from V and 10 bases from J, with 14 bases between. CDR1 is MNHEY, CDR2 SMNVEV, per germline (reference sequence). Written as DNA, the CDR3 is TGTGCCAGCAGTTTAGGTCTAGCCAGCGTGGAGCTGTTTTTT. Protein: CASSLGLASVELFF.

V gene TRBV6-6 combines with J gene TRBJ2-2; no firm D call. V was shortened by 7 bases and J by 5 bases, with 11 bases between the two germline ends. Germline CDR1 reads MNHNY; CDR2 reads SVGAGI (reference sequence). The CDR3 covers 13 residues. The CDR3 is CASTPVYTGELFF. In DNA form, the CDR3 reads TGTGCCAGCACCCCCGTTTATACCGGGGAGCTGTTTTTT.

J is TRBJ2-5 and V is TRBV18, with 7 nucleotides matching TRBD2. Germline lookup yields CDR1 KGHSH and CDR2 LQKENI. CDR3 length: 15 residues. The ends lost 3 bases at V and 4 bases at J; junction bases unmatched: 8. CDR3: CASSPLGGGAETQYF. The DNA for the CDR3 is TGTGCCAGCTCACCCCTGGGCGGGGGTGCAGAGACCCAGTACTTC.

The chain recombines TRBV4-1 with TRBJ1-3; D is uncertain. The CDR3 runs to 16 residues. Trimming removed 4 bases from V and 3 bases from J, with 16 bases in between. From germline, CDR1 is MGHRA and CDR2 YSYEKL. CDR3 DNA: TGCGCCAGCAGCCCATCCCCGGGGAGTCGTGGAAACACCATATATTTT. Amino acids: CASSPSPGSRGNTIYF.

This clone was found once. The chain carries TRBV6-5 and TRBJ2-2; D ambiguous. The V and J ends lost 0 bases and 5 bases respectively, with 1 base between them. The germline CDR1 and CDR2 sequences are MNHEY and SVGAGI. The CDR3 spans 12 residues. CDR3 region: CASSYSTGELFF. CDR3 DNA: TGTGCCAGCAGTTACTCGACCGGGGAGCTGTTTTTT.

This chain links TRBV16 with TRBJ1-2; TRBD1 is a possible D gene (6 bases). The ends were cut back, 2 bases at V and 13 bases at J, with 14 bases in the middle. Looked up from germline, CDR1 is KGHSY and CDR2 is FQNENV. CDR3 length: 12 amino acids. The CDR3 reads CASSQREGRGTF. For the CDR3, the DNA is TGTGCCAGCAGCCAACGTGAGGGCAGGGGCACCTTC.

The chain carries TRBV6-6 and TRBJ2-2; D unresolved. Trimming left V 2 bases short and J 0 bases short, with 10 bases between. The CDR3 contains 16 residues. The V gene's germline CDR1 is MNHNY and CDR2 SVGAGI (reference sequence). CDR3 loop: CASSYRAAANTGELFF. CDR3 nucleotides: TGTGCCAGCAGTTACAGGGCGGCGGCGAACACCGGGGAGCTGTTTTTT.

J is TRBJ2-7 and V is TRBV2; D call uncertain. CDR1 is SNHLY and CDR2 is FYNNEI in the germline V gene. V lost 8 bases and J lost 2, with 10 bases in between. The CDR3 runs 12 residues. CDR3 in amino acids: CASGSSTYEQYF. DNA for the CDR3: TGTGCCAGCGGTTCAAGTACCTACGAGCAGTACTTC.

The chain is built from TRBV5-6 and TRBJ2-7; 7 bases match TRBD2. Germline lookup yields CDR1 SGHDT and CDR2 YYEEEE. V lost 4 bases, J lost 5 bases, and 6 bases stayed unmatched. CDR3 length equals 13 residues. In DNA, the CDR3 is TGTGCCAGCAGCATCGACCGGGGGGACGAGCAGTACTTC. Translated: CASSIDRGDEQYF.

This chain links TRBV11-1 with TRBJ2-2; 7 nucleotides align to TRBD1. Germline CDR1 SGHAT, CDR2 FQDESV (reference sequence). CDR3 length: 14 residues. The J segment lost 6 bases and the V segment lost 1 base, leaving 2 bases of the junction unmatched. CDR3 DNA: TGTGCCAGCAGCTTAGTTGACAGGGCCGGGGAGCTGTTTTTT. Translation: CASSLVDRAGELFF.

The chain combines TRBV14 with TRBJ2-2, with D maybe TRBD2 (5 bases). CDR3 length: 17 residues. Trimming removed 4 bases from V and 0 bases from J, with 15 bases in between. The germline gives CDR1 SGHDN, CDR2 FVKESK. Here the CDR3 reads CASSPLRADANTGELFF. The CDR3 nucleotides are TGTGCCAGCAGCCCGCTGCGGGCAGACGCGAACACCGGGGAGCTGTTTTTT.

The rearrangement joins TRBV7-8 to TRBJ1-4; 7 nucleotides line up with TRBD1. After removal of 6 bases from V and 5 bases from J, the junction contained 6 bases not matched to a gene. The CDR3 length is 14 residues. CDR1 and CDR2 (germline): SGHVS, FQNEAQ. CDR3 in amino acids: CASRAGTVNEKLFF. CDR3 coding DNA: TGTGCCAGCAGGGCCGGGACAGTAAATGAAAAACTGTTTTTT.

J is TRBJ1-2 and V is TRBV6-5, with D perhaps TRBD1 (6 bases). The CDR3 spans 13 residues. Germline V lookup: CDR1 MNHEY, CDR2 SVGAGI. With 0 bases removed from V and 5 bases from J, the gap between germline ends came to 7 bases. The CDR3 loop reads CASSYSGQYGYTF. The CDR3 coding sequence is TGTGCCAGCAGTTACTCCGGACAGTATGGCTACACCTTC.

This sequence joins TRBV19 and TRBJ1-2; TRBD1 aligns across 8 bases. The CDR3 runs 18 residues. Germline V gives CDR1 LNHDA, CDR2 SQIVND (reference sequence). V gave up 5 bases and J gave up 5 bases; unmatched junction bases: 19. The CDR3, as DNA: TGTGCCAGTAGTGCGGACCGGGACAGGAGCTCCGGGGGGTATGGCTACACCTTC. Translating gives CASSADRDRSSGGYGYTF.

This chain links TRBV5-1 with TRBJ2-5, with 15 bases lining up with TRBD2. Germline loops: CDR1 SGHRS, CDR2 YFSETQ. CDR3 size: 16 residues. Germline trimming cut 0 bases from V and 4 bases from J; bases unmatched to any gene: 1. CDR3 protein: CASSLGTSGGGETQYF. CDR3 nucleotides: TGCGCCAGCAGCTTGGGGACTAGCGGGGGGGGAGAGACCCAGTACTTC.